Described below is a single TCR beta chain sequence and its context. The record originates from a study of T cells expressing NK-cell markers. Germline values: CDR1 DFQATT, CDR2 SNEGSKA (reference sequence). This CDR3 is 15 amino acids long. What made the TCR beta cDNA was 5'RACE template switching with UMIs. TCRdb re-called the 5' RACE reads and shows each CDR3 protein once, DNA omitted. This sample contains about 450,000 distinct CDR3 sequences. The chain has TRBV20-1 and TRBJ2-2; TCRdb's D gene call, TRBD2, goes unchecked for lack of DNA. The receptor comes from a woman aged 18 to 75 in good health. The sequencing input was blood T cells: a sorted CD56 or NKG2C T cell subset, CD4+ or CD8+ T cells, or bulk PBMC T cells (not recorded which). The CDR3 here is CSARVAGADTGELFF.